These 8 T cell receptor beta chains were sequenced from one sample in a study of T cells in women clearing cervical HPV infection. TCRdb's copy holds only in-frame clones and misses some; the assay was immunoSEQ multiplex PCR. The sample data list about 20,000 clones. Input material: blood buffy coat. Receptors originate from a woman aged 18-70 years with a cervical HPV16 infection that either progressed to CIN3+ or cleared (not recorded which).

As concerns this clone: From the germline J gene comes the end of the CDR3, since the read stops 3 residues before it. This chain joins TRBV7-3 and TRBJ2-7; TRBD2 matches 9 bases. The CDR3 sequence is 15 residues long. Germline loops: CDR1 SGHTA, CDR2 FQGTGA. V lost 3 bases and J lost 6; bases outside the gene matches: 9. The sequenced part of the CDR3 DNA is TGTGCCAGCAGCTTGGAAGCGGGAGGATTGGGCGAG. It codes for CASSLEAGGLGE. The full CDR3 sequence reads CASSLEAGGLGEQYF.

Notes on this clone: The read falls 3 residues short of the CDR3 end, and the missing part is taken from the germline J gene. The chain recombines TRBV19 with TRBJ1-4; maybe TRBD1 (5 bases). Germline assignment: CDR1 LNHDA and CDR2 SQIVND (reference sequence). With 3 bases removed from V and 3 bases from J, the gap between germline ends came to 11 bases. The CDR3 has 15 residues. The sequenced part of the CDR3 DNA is TGTGCCAGTAGTATGGGGCCCTCGGCTAATGAAAAA. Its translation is CASSMGPSANEK. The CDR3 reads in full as CASSMGPSANEKLFF.

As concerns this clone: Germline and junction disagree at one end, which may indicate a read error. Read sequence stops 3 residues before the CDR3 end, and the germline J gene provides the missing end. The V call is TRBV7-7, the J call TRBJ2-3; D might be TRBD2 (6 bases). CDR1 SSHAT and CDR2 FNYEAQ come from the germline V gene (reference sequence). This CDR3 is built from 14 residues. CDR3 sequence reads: CASSVGGLTDTQYF. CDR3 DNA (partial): TGTGCTAGCAGCGTAGGAGGGCTCACAGATACG.

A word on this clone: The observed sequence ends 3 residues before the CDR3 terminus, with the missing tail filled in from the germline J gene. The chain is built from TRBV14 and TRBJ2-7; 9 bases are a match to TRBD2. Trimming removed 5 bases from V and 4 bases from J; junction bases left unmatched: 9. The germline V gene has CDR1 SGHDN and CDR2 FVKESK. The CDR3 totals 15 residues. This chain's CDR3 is CASSFTSGSYYEQYF. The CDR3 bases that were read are TGTGCCAGCAGCTTTACTAGCGGGTCCTATTACGAG.

The chain's CDR3 is CASSLDSGQGDVLTF. The covered CDR3 bases are TGTGCCAGCAGCTTAGATTCGGGACAGGGAGACGTC. The chain couples TRBV11-2 to TRBJ2-6; 9 bases fit TRBD1. The CDR3 goes on 3 residues after the read ends, and that part is filled in from the germline J gene. CDR1 and CDR2 (germline): SGHAT, FQNNGV. With V trimmed by 0 bases and J by 11 bases, 5 bases remained unmatched. This CDR3 contains 15 residues.

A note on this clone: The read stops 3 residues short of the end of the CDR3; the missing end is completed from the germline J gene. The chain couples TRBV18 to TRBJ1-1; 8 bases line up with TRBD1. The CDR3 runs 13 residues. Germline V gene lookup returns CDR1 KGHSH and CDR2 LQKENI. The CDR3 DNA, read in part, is TGTGCCAGCTCGTCAGGGGGCCAAGAGACC. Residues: CASSSGGQET. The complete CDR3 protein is CASSSGGQETAFF.

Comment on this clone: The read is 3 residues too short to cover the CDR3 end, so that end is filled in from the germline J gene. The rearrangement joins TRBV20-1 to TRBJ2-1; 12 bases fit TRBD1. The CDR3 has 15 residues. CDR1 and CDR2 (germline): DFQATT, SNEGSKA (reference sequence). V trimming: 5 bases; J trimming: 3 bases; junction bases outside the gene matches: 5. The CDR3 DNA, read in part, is TGCAGTGCTGGGGGGACAGGGGGCTTCTACAATGAG. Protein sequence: CSAGGTGGFYNE. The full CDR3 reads CSAGGTGGFYNEQFF.

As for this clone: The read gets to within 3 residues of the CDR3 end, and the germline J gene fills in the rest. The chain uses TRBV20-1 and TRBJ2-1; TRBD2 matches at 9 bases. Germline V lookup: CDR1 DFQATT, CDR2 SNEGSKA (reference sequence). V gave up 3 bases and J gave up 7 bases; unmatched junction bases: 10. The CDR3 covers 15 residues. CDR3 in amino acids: CSAREAGGRLNEQFF. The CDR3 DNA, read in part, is TGCAGTGCTAGGGAAGCGGGAGGTCGGCTGAATGAG.